The TCR beta chain described here comes from a study of CD8+ T cells in alopecia areata (dated by TCRdb to the late 2010s). About the full investigation: The treated patients, all with moderate-to-severe alopecia areata, were enrolled in an open-label pilot trial of oral tofacitinib given at 5 to 10 mg twice daily. Disease severity in treated patients was measured with the SALT score, which quantifies the percentage of affected scalp surface area. The study used high-throughput TCRbeta sequencing to examine T cell clonal expansion in alopecia areata, in both the C3H/HeJ mouse model and human patients. Biopsies were taken from tofacitinib-treated patients at baseline and at 4 and 24 weeks of treatment, and a later scalp biopsy was taken in several of the tofacitinib-treated patients. Patients received tofacitinib for 6 to 18 months and were then followed off drug for 6 months to check for delayed response and recurrence. RNA came from the PAXgene miRNA kit for fixed scalp, the miRNeasy kit for PBMCs, and the RNeasy kit for mouse skin. Scalp clonality was compared among normal scalp (n=4), patchy alopecia areata scalp (n=8), and alopecia totalis/universalis scalp (n=8). immunoSEQ multiplex PCR using 35 Vbeta forward primers and 13 Jbeta reverse primers was used to amplify TCRbeta CDR3 regions. On the human side, TCRbeta sequencing was run on scalp tissue and on sorted CD4+ and CD8+ peripheral blood T cells from healthy controls and from alopecia areata patients with either patchy or totalis/universalis disease.

CDR1 and CDR2 are drawn from the germline V gene: SGHRS, YFSETQ. Measured from the cysteine to the phenylalanine, the CDR3 is 14 residues long. The CDR3 DNA has 42 bases and is translated from base 1. V loses 3 bases, J loses 0 bases, and the germline ends lie 8 bases apart. Library preparation used the immunoSEQ multiplex PCR assay. RNA was extracted from all samples and reverse transcribed into cDNA, which served as template for TCR sequencing. First-strand cDNA was synthesized using SuperScript III with a 2:1 mix of oligo-dT and random hexamers. A synthetic immune receptor repertoire was used to assess amplification bias, and residual bias was removed computationally. Regarding the original processing steps: Raw reads were preprocessed for error removal, and CDR3 was defined according to IMGT conventions as running from the conserved cysteine to phenylalanine. Clonality was calculated as 1 minus Shannon entropy normalized by log2 of the number of productive unique TCRs. CD4 or CD8 identity of scalp clones was inferred by cross-referencing scalp TCRbeta sequences with sorted blood CD4 and CD8 repertoires. TCRdb obtained this table from immuneACCESS and retained in-frame rearrangements with V and J assigned. These tables miss some clones; where compared with another copy, unresolved V genes account for less than half of the shortfall, and the remainder is unexplained. That table gives V, J and clone size, and the DNA gave D and trimming. The sample table shows approximately 210,000 clones, and 64% are seen once. Together, the top ten hold roughly 4.2% of the sample.

Points on this clone: Its antigen is still unknown. No base quality information exists; no much larger clone differs at one position.

The full study reports these points: Unlike mouse skin, where gammadelta T cells dominate, normal human skin contains resident alphabeta T cells that get sequenced too, which complicates analysis of the scalp TCR repertoire. Many expanded lesional clones persisted in scalp and blood during tofacitinib treatment, which may partly explain relapse after stopping treatment. Because the treated cohort was small and had just a single nonresponder, larger studies are needed to establish links between baseline CD8+ expansion and response. Lesional scalp, especially in alopecia totalis/universalis, showed higher clonality and more expanded CD8+ clones than normal scalp, suggesting antigenic drive. Compared with mice, TCR sequences shared between patients were less clear, possibly partly because of HLA diversity across the patient population. Tofacitinib significantly decreased scalp clonality and the number of expanded CD8+ clones among the top 100 scalp clones.

Sample time point, as interpreted from the label and publication: less than five weeks on oral tofacitinib. Reading the label with the study, this specimen's treatment or condition is: oral pan-JAK inhibitor, 5-10 mg twice daily. Peripheral blood and lesional scalp punch biopsies were obtained from patients with alopecia areata. PBMCs were isolated by density centrifugation and stained for CD3, CD4 and CD8, after which CD4+ and CD8+ T cells were sorted on a FACSAria. Recombination connected TRBV5-1 to TRBJ2-3; no confident D gene assignment can be made. The receptor was isolated from a human donor with alopecia areata. The material sequenced was CD4+ T cells sorted from blood, taken at week 4, from a patient treated with tofacitinib. The DNA sequence is as follows: TGCGCCAGCAGCTATCAGGCGAGCACAGATACGCAGTATTTT. The encoded protein is CASSYQASTDTQYF. Here the CDR3 is joined to the reference TRBV5-1 and TRBJ2-3 genes, and the full variable domain is: KAGVTQTPRYLIKTRGQQVTLSCSPISGHRSVSWYQQTPGQGLQFLFEYFSETQRNKGNFPGRFSGRQFSNSRSEMNVSTLELGDSALYLCASSYQASTDTQYFGPGTRLTVL.